The TCR beta chain under discussion was sequenced for a study of blood T cell repertoires in COVID-19. V was clipped by 5 bases and J by 0 bases, with 10 bases between them. Germline CDR1 MNHEY, CDR2 SVGAGI. CDR3 length equals 14 residues. Data came from immunoSEQ multiplex PCR; TCRdb stores just in-frame clones and leaves some out. Of under 200,000 clones in the sample, 88% are singletons; the top ten hold under 2%. The receptor's source is a young man with active or convalescent COVID-19. The source material was peripheral blood. The V and J genes are TRBV6-5 and TRBJ1-1; D gene ambiguous. The CDR3 sequence: CASSPVLMNTEAFF. In DNA form, the CDR3 reads TGTGCCAGCAGTCCAGTCCTCATGAACACTGAAGCTTTCTTT.